This T cell receptor (beta chain) was sequenced during a study of Graves' ophthalmopathy and Graves' hyperthyroidism. Study overall: At initial diagnosis, peripheral blood was obtained, and this preceded any treatment.

The CDR3 totals 16 residues. The authors amplified TCR beta CDR3 regions from RNA transcripts. RT-PCR was first run with HTBI primers, then multiplex PCR in a second round. TCRdb itself ran the multiplex PCR reads through MiXCR, one entry per CDR3 protein. The data hold about 400,000 distinct CDR3 sequences, with around 16% observed a single time. Active ophthalmopathy (CAS at least 3, NOSPECS at least 4), lasting under 3 months. Study results and caveats: Detected in blood as well were most expanded thyroid clonotypes with frequency above 0.001.

This clonotype was counted ten times or more. Antigen unknown. The junction departs from germline at one end; a sequencing error may be responsible. The sequence derives from a woman younger than 30 with Graves' ophthalmopathy. V gene TRBV12-3 or TRBV12-4 combines with J gene TRBJ2-2, with 8 nucleotides matching TRBD2. Input material: peripheral blood. This CDR3 reads CASSLGLREVTGELFF. The CDR3 bases are TGTGCCAGCAGCTTAGGTTTGCGGGAGGTGACCGGGGAGCTGTTTTTT.